A selection of T cell receptor beta chains follows, all from one sample in a study of low-dose radiotherapy and immunotherapy resistance in tumors. TCRdb recomputed calls from the reads with MiXCR, one row per CDR3 protein. In the table there are approximately 42,000 distinct CDR3 sequences, less than 30% of which are singletons. The sequencing used PBMCs, collected after low-dose radiotherapy plus immunotherapy. The origin of the receptors is a male donor with prostate cancer. Both conserved end residues are part of each CDR3. A D gene is named only where the DNA matches it firmly. Size tells how often a clone was seen (once, few, many) or the class of an expanded clone, and some rows leave it out.

J gene: TRBJ2-7; V gene: TRBV13; D gene: .; clone size: .; CDR3 DNA: TGTGCCAGCAGCCCCCCCGGTTCGTATCAGGGCTACGAGCAGTACTTC; CDR3 protein: CASSPPGSYQGYEQYF
J gene: TRBJ2-1; V gene: TRBV4-3; D gene: .; clone size: .; CDR3 DNA: TGCGCCAGCTCGGCTTTAGGTGATGAGCAGTTCTTC; CDR3 protein: CASSALGDEQFF
J gene: TRBJ2-1; V gene: TRBV5-1; D gene: TRBD2; clone size: .; CDR3 DNA: TGCGCCAGCAGAGGGGGACTAGCGGAGAGCTCCTACAATGAGCAGTTCTTC; CDR3 protein: CASRGGLAESSYNEQFF
J gene: TRBJ1-1; V gene: TRBV12-3/TRBV12-4; D gene: .; clone size: .; CDR3 DNA: TGTGCCAGCAGTTTTGCAGGGAACACTGAAGCTTTCTTT; CDR3 protein: CASSFAGNTEAFF
J gene: TRBJ2-1; V gene: TRBV5-1; D gene: TRBD1; clone size: .; CDR3 DNA: TGCGCCAGCCGGGCAGGGGGCGTTGAGCAGTTCTTC; CDR3 protein: CASRAGGVEQFF
J gene: TRBJ2-7; V gene: TRBV20-1; D gene: TRBD1; clone size: many; CDR3 DNA: TGCAGTGCCCCGACAGGGGTAACCCACGAGCAGTACTTC; CDR3 protein: CSAPTGVTHEQYF
J gene: TRBJ2-1; V gene: TRBV5-1; D gene: TRBD2; clone size: few; CDR3 DNA: TGCGCCAGCAGCTTGGGACTAGCGGGAACCCCCAGCACCTACAATGAGCAGTTCTTC; CDR3 protein: CASSLGLAGTPSTYNEQFF
J gene: TRBJ2-1; V gene: TRBV4-1; D gene: TRBD2; clone size: many; CDR3 DNA: TGCGCCAGCAGCCCGCCACTAGCGGAGCAGTTCTTC; CDR3 protein: CASSPPLAEQFF
J gene: TRBJ1-5; V gene: TRBV20-1; D gene: .; clone size: many; CDR3 DNA: TGCAGTGCTAGACCAGGACATCGCAATCAGCCCCAGCATTTT; CDR3 protein: CSARPGHRNQPQHF
J gene: TRBJ2-1; V gene: TRBV2; D gene: .; clone size: large; CDR3 DNA: TGTGCCAGCAAGCCGAGAAACAGGGGAGGCGATGAGCAGTTCTTC; CDR3 protein: CASKPRNRGGDEQFF
J gene: TRBJ1-5; V gene: TRBV12-3/TRBV12-4; D gene: TRBD1; clone size: medium-sized; CDR3 DNA: TGTGCCAGCAGTTCCCCAGGGGGCGGAGGCAATCAGCCCCAGCATTTT; CDR3 protein: CASSSPGGGGNQPQHF
J gene: TRBJ1-5; V gene: TRBV20-1; D gene: .; clone size: .; CDR3 DNA: TGCAGTGCTAGGAAGGGGAGCAATCAGCCCCAGCATTTT; CDR3 protein: CSARKGSNQPQHF
J gene: TRBJ2-5; V gene: TRBV29-1; D gene: .; clone size: many; CDR3 DNA: TGCAGCGTTGCAAGGGGCCAAGAGACCCAGTACTTC; CDR3 protein: CSVARGQETQYF
J gene: TRBJ2-5; V gene: TRBV25-1; D gene: TRBD2; clone size: many; CDR3 DNA: TGTGCCAGCAGTGGTAGCGGGAGCGCTACGGAGACCCAGTACTTC; CDR3 protein: CASSGSGSATETQYF
J gene: TRBJ2-2; V gene: TRBV14; D gene: .; clone size: many; CDR3 DNA: TGTGCCAGCAGCCCACGGTCCGATAGGGAGCTGTTTTTT; CDR3 protein: CASSPRSDRELFF
J gene: TRBJ1-3; V gene: TRBV12-3/TRBV12-4; D gene: .; clone size: many; CDR3 DNA: TGTGCCAGCATCAGCTCTGGAAACACCATATATTTT; CDR3 protein: CASISSGNTIYF
J gene: TRBJ1-2; V gene: TRBV29-1; D gene: TRBD1; clone size: many; CDR3 DNA: TGCAGCGTTGGGGGACAGGGGATCGCTGGCTACACCTTC; CDR3 protein: CSVGGQGIAGYTF
J gene: TRBJ2-2; V gene: TRBV3-1; D gene: TRBD2; clone size: medium-sized; CDR3 DNA: TGTGCCAGCAGCCAAGATGGAGCGGGGGCTGGCGGGGAGCTGTTTTTT; CDR3 protein: CASSQDGAGAGGELFF
J gene: TRBJ1-4; V gene: TRBV20-1; D gene: .; clone size: many; CDR3 DNA: TGCAGTGCTTTTGACCGGCGCTCTTTTAATGAAAAACTGTTTTTT; CDR3 protein: CSAFDRRSFNEKLFF
J gene: TRBJ2-1; V gene: TRBV9; D gene: .; clone size: many; CDR3 DNA: TGTGCCAGCAGCGCGTCTCGGGACATATACAATGAGCAGTTCTTC; CDR3 protein: CASSASRDIYNEQFF
J gene: TRBJ1-4; V gene: TRBV5-1; D gene: .; clone size: many; CDR3 DNA: TGCGCCAGCAGCTTGGGGTCGGCGGAAAAACTGTTTTTT; CDR3 protein: CASSLGSAEKLFF
J gene: TRBJ1-1; V gene: TRBV19; D gene: .; clone size: many; CDR3 DNA: TGTGCCAGTAAAGGGACGGCTGAAGCTTTCTTT; CDR3 protein: CASKGTAEAFF
J gene: TRBJ1-1; V gene: TRBV9; D gene: .; clone size: many; CDR3 DNA: TGTGCCAGCAGCGAACAGGGTACCACTGAAGCTTTCTTT; CDR3 protein: CASSEQGTTEAFF
J gene: TRBJ2-7; V gene: TRBV28; D gene: TRBD1; clone size: many; CDR3 DNA: TGTGCCAGCAGACCCCGGGACAGGCACTCCTACGAGCAGTACTTC; CDR3 protein: CASRPRDRHSYEQYF
J gene: TRBJ1-1; V gene: TRBV29-1; D gene: .; clone size: many; CDR3 DNA: TGCAGCGTCACCTCTGGCCGTGGCAGGGAGGCTTTCTTT; CDR3 protein: CSVTSGRGREAFF
J gene: TRBJ2-2; V gene: TRBV3-1; D gene: TRBD2; clone size: few; CDR3 DNA: TGTGCCAGCAGCCACAAAGGCTATTCAGCGGGGGCCGGGGAGCTGTTTTTT; CDR3 protein: CASSHKGYSAGAGELFF
J gene: TRBJ2-3; V gene: TRBV2; D gene: .; clone size: many; CDR3 DNA: TGTGCCAGCAGGGGCGTGGGGCCAGATACGCAGTATTTT; CDR3 protein: CASRGVGPDTQYF
J gene: TRBJ2-3; V gene: TRBV7-3; D gene: .; clone size: many; CDR3 DNA: TGTGCCAGCAGCTTACGGGGAGACACAGATACGCAGTATTTT; CDR3 protein: CASSLRGDTDTQYF
J gene: TRBJ1-1; V gene: TRBV9; D gene: TRBD1; clone size: .; CDR3 DNA: TGTGCCAGCAGCGTCCCCCCAGGGGGCACTGAAGCTTTCTTT; CDR3 protein: CASSVPPGGTEAFF
J gene: TRBJ2-3; V gene: TRBV28; D gene: .; clone size: many; CDR3 DNA: TGTGCCAGCAGTTCCCCCCGGGACGGTCTGTATTTT; CDR3 protein: CASSSPRDGLYF
J gene: TRBJ2-2; V gene: TRBV4-2; D gene: TRBD1; clone size: .; CDR3 DNA: TGTGCCAGCAGCCAACCGGGACAGAGCACCGGGGAGCTGTTTTTT; CDR3 protein: CASSQPGQSTGELFF
J gene: TRBJ2-3; V gene: TRBV2; D gene: TRBD2; clone size: few; CDR3 DNA: TGTGCCAGCAGACTAGCGGGGGGGCAAACAGATACGCAGTATTTT; CDR3 protein: CASRLAGGQTDTQYF
J gene: TRBJ2-7; V gene: TRBV28; D gene: .; clone size: .; CDR3 DNA: TGTGCCAGTCGGGCAGGGGCATGGTACGAGCAGTACTTC; CDR3 protein: CASRAGAWYEQYF
J gene: TRBJ1-4; V gene: TRBV29-1; D gene: .; clone size: many; CDR3 DNA: TGCAGCGCTTCAGGGCGAGCAACTAATGAAAAACTGTTTTTT; CDR3 protein: CSASGRATNEKLFF
J gene: TRBJ1-2; V gene: TRBV27; D gene: TRBD1; clone size: few; CDR3 DNA: TGTGCCAGCACGACAGGGGTGGGCTATGGCTACACCTTC; CDR3 protein: CASTTGVGYGYTF
J gene: TRBJ1-4; V gene: TRBV14; D gene: .; clone size: many; CDR3 DNA: TGTGCCAGCAGCCAAGATTCCAGGGACCGCGGTGATGAAAAACTGTTTTTT; CDR3 protein: CASSQDSRDRGDEKLFF
J gene: TRBJ2-1; V gene: TRBV19; D gene: TRBD2; clone size: many; CDR3 DNA: TGTGCCACTGGGACTAGCGCGAGCTCCTACAATGAGCAGTTCTTC; CDR3 protein: CATGTSASSYNEQFF
J gene: TRBJ2-1; V gene: TRBV27; D gene: .; clone size: .; CDR3 DNA: TGTGCCAGCAGTGAGAGGGCAGCAACCTACAATGAGCAGTTCTTC; CDR3 protein: CASSERAATYNEQFF
J gene: TRBJ1-4; V gene: TRBV24-1; D gene: .; clone size: few; CDR3 DNA: TGTGCCACCAGTGCCGGCGGTAATGAAAAACTGTTTTTT; CDR3 protein: CATSAGGNEKLFF
J gene: TRBJ2-1; V gene: TRBV27; D gene: TRBD2; clone size: .; CDR3 DNA: TGTGCCAGCAGTCCCCATCCCGCTAGCGGGAATATCAATGAGCAGTTCTTC; CDR3 protein: CASSPHPASGNINEQFF
J gene: TRBJ2-4; V gene: TRBV27; D gene: .; clone size: .; CDR3 DNA: TGTGCCAGCAGTTGGGGCGGCCAGGAAAGAAAATCCAAAAACATTCAGTACTTC; CDR3 protein: CASSWGGQERKSKNIQYF
J gene: TRBJ2-5; V gene: TRBV27; D gene: TRBD1; clone size: many; CDR3 DNA: TGTGCCAGCAGTACCTTGACGACAGGGGAGCGTGTGAGGGGAGAGACCCAGTACTTC; CDR3 protein: CASSTLTTGERVRGETQYF
J gene: TRBJ2-7; V gene: TRBV20-1; D gene: TRBD1; clone size: .; CDR3 DNA: TGCAGTGCTCGCCACCGCCCGGGACAGAACTACGAGCAGTACTTC; CDR3 protein: CSARHRPGQNYEQYF
J gene: TRBJ1-1; V gene: TRBV29-1; D gene: .; clone size: many; CDR3 DNA: TGCAGCGTTGAATCCCGGGAGACTGAAGCTTTCTTT; CDR3 protein: CSVESRETEAFF
J gene: TRBJ2-4; V gene: TRBV9; D gene: .; clone size: many; CDR3 DNA: TGTGCCAGCAGCGTAGGTGCGGGAAACATTCAGTACTTC; CDR3 protein: CASSVGAGNIQYF
J gene: TRBJ1-1; V gene: TRBV20-1; D gene: TRBD1; clone size: many; CDR3 DNA: TGCAGTGCCCTTACCCCCCAAGGCAGGGGGCATACTGAAGCTTTCTTT; CDR3 protein: CSALTPQGRGHTEAFF
J gene: TRBJ1-4; V gene: TRBV6-8; D gene: TRBD1; clone size: .; CDR3 DNA: TGTGCCAGCAGCGACCGGGACAGGGAACGGGAAAAACTGTTTTTT; CDR3 protein: CASSDRDREREKLFF
J gene: TRBJ1-3; V gene: TRBV28; D gene: .; clone size: medium-sized; CDR3 DNA: TGTGCCAGTGGGCTTTCGAGGGCTGGAAACACCATATATTTT; CDR3 protein: CASGLSRAGNTIYF
J gene: TRBJ1-5; V gene: TRBV11-3; D gene: .; clone size: many; CDR3 DNA: TGTGCCAGCAGCTTAGTCTGGCCTGGGCATCGTCAGCCCCAGCATTTT; CDR3 protein: CASSLVWPGHRQPQHF
J gene: TRBJ2-1; V gene: TRBV18; D gene: .; clone size: many; CDR3 DNA: TGTGCCAGCTCACCACCCACTGGCGGGGAGTCCTACAATGAGCAGTTCTTC; CDR3 protein: CASSPPTGGESYNEQFF
J gene: TRBJ2-1; V gene: TRBV29-1; D gene: TRBD1; clone size: many; CDR3 DNA: TGCAGCGGGGCGGACAGGGCAGGGGGTGAGCAGTTCTTC; CDR3 protein: CSGADRAGGEQFF
J gene: TRBJ1-6; V gene: TRBV5-1; D gene: .; clone size: many; CDR3 DNA: TGCGCCAGCAGCTTGGCCCCTACCTCAAATTCACCCCTCCACTTT; CDR3 protein: CASSLAPTSNSPLHF
J gene: TRBJ2-2; V gene: TRBV2; D gene: .; clone size: many; CDR3 DNA: TGTGCCGGGGGACAAATCAGGATCAACACCGGGGAGCTGTTTTTT; CDR3 protein: CAGGQIRINTGELFF
J gene: TRBJ2-3; V gene: TRBV11-3; D gene: .; clone size: few; CDR3 DNA: TGTGCCAGCAGCTTACGAGATAGTACGCAGTATTTT; CDR3 protein: CASSLRDSTQYF
J gene: TRBJ1-3; V gene: TRBV11-2; D gene: .; clone size: many; CDR3 DNA: TGTGCCAGCAGCCGAGGGGGGGATGGAAACACCATATATTTT; CDR3 protein: CASSRGGDGNTIYF
J gene: TRBJ1-3; V gene: TRBV3-1; D gene: .; clone size: many; CDR3 DNA: TGTGCCAGCAGCCAAGTTTTTGAGGCCCGGAGCTCTGGAAACACCATATATTTT; CDR3 protein: CASSQVFEARSSGNTIYF